This T cell receptor beta chain appears in the sequencing data of a study of control samples from healthy donors and cancer patients. This clone was detected once. Some clones are missing from TCRdb's copy, which holds only in-frame ones; the method was immunoSEQ multiplex PCR. The sample consists of 100,000 to 150,000 clones, approximately 92% of them appearing once. V shed 3 bases and J shed 2 bases, with 14 bases lying between them. CDR3 length: 15 residues. Per germline, CDR1 LGHDT and CDR2 YNNKEL (reference sequence). The chain combines TRBV3-1 (or the pseudogene TRBV3-2) with TRBJ2-7, with D possibly matching TRBD2 (5 bases). The receptor was derived from a man at least 80 years old with head and neck cancer. Sequencing used PBMCs. The CDR3 sequence: CASSHRDGEAYEQYF. CDR3 nucleotide sequence: TGTGCCAGCAGCCACCGGGATGGGGAAGCCTACGAGCAGTACTTC.